Described below is a single T cell receptor beta chain sequence and its context. Its binding antigen is unknown. The record has no base qualities; no much larger clone is one base away. The identical CDR3 is also encoded by other nucleotide sequences in the sample. Preparation of the library involved the immunoSEQ multiplex PCR assay. The multiplex PCR relied on a mix of 60 forward primers for TCR Vbeta segments and 13 reverse primers for TCR Jbeta segments. A multiplex PCR assay on genomic DNA amplified the CDR3 region of rearranged TCR beta genes. Amplified TCR beta libraries were sequenced as 87-base-pair reads on the Illumina HiSeq System. Under the source paper's analysis protocol: In a later analysis, 70 million to 95 million unique TCR beta chains were counted across the 690 or so repertoires, and about 10 million of these chains were shared by at least two donors. To remove PCR and sequencing errors, raw reads were error-corrected and collapsed into unique sequences using a nearest-neighbor algorithm that merged closely related sequences. V, D and J gene segments were assigned by aligning CDR3 sequences to IMGT reference sequences. Each retained sequence needed at least a six-nucleotide match to both a V gene segment and a J gene segment. A rearrangement counted as productive if the CDR3 had no stop codons and remained in frame with V and J, and every other rearrangement counted as non-productive. CDR3 was defined according to IMGT convention as the region running from the second conserved V-encoded cysteine to the conserved J-encoded phenylalanine. The earlier analysis of some 580 of the donors excluded any sequence lacking an unambiguous match to a single V gene segment. An earlier analysis of 587 of the donors called V segments functional above 56.7% productive rearrangements and segregating when the between-donor standard deviation exceeded 5%. To diagnose cytomegalovirus status from the catalog of TCR beta chain sequences, a statistical classification framework was built. A later analysis assigned V and J genes by comparing TCR nucleotide sequences with IMGT/GENE-DB human TR gene sequences. A later analysis assigned CDR3 sequences and most-parsimonious VDJ recombination scenarios with the TCRdist pipeline. In a later analysis, every TCR beta chain was defined by the combination of its CDR3 amino acid sequence and its V-gene family, and reads without a unique V-gene family were dropped. A later analysis removed several hundred highly shared, low-generation-probability nucleotide sequences to deal with suspected cross-contamination and a sequencing artifact. For each public chain, a later analysis derived a clonal expansion index from normalized ranks of inferred template counts within each repertoire. Generation probabilities in a later analysis came from a VDJ recombination model fitted to out-of-frame rearrangements, and those results were checked against IGoR. Hypergeometric tests were used in a later analysis to score TCR-TCR, TCR-HLA and TCR-CMV co-occurrence, with a repertoire-size bias correction applied to the TCR pairs. A later analysis estimated false discovery rates by permuting HLA or CMV assignments 20 times. A later analysis grouped co-occurring TCRs with DBSCAN, adding TCRdist sequence similarity when clustering within HLA-allele-positive subsets. Repertoires with fewer than 30,000 or more than 120,000 public chains, plus five repertoires with anomalous nucleotide sharing, were excluded from co-occurrence clustering. This is the immuneACCESS table as TCRdb keeps it, with only in-frame sequences that have V and J called. A part of the clones is gone; compared with another copy, unresolved V genes explain less than half, and the rest is unexplained. The DNA was the basis for D and trimming; V, J and clone size are from that table. Present in this sample are about 170,000 clones, approximately 84% of which were seen just once. The ten largest clones take up more than 2% of the sample.

CDR1 SGHRS and CDR2 YFSETQ were looked up in the germline V gene. The CDR3 starts with the cysteine, ends with the phenylalanine, and has 12 residues. Just CDR3 DNA is preserved here, 36 bases in frame from base 1. V and J are truncated by 2 bases and 7 bases respectively, leaving an intervening sequence of 7 bases. These data belong to a study of cytomegalovirus exposure and HLA in healthy donors (dated by TCRdb to the late 2010s). About the study as a whole: An earlier analysis of some 500 of the donors reported 250 to 300 Gb of sequence data and about 100 million unique TCR beta sequences from about 179 million T cells. A handful of DR-DQ haplotypes were handled as single units for association and clustering because linkage in the cohort was strong. The T cell repertoires of 666 subjects were profiled by immunosequencing and related to cytomegalovirus serostatus. In the later analysis, no new phenotypic data were used to find candidate immune exposures; instead, reliance was placed on TCR beta sequences and their occurrence across donors. The study aimed to test whether cataloging public T cell receptors could reveal signatures of past pathogen exposure. Every discovery cohort repertoire had been produced on one sequencing platform. A later genetic analysis took genome-wide SNP genotypes for about 55% of the roughly 700 donors and used that subset as a discovery cohort. A later analysis re-analyzed previously published TCR beta repertoires from about 600 donors and added high-resolution HLA genotyping to study TCR occurrence patterns. Typing coverage varied by locus: roughly 620-630 donors for A, B, C, DRB1 and DQB1; around 560 for DQA1; some 610 for DPA1; approximately 450 for DPB1. Along with the roughly 670-subject first cohort, a separate validation cohort of over a hundred different subjects was used. Both class I and class II loci were covered by HLA typing, at four-digit resolution. The genetic ancestry cluster associated with self-reported Caucasian donors included around 76% of the roughly 400 genotyped donors. The study combined high-throughput TCR immunosequencing, statistical association of individual TCRs with disease status, and machine learning to predict cytomegalovirus infection status. Alongside the repertoire data, information on donor age, sex, ethnicity and CMV serostatus was compiled. An earlier analysis of approximately 630 of the donors applied high-throughput TCR beta sequencing to assess whether each TCR beta V gene segment acted as functional or pseudogenic. Across 398 genotyped donors of the cohort, an average of about 200,000 unique TCR beta nucleotide sequences per donor were sequenced, and roughly 20% of those sequences were non-productive. Roughly 300 gigabases of sequencing data and about 92 million unique TCR sequences made up an early release that covered several hundred HLA-typed donors.

Points the paper makes about the study in general: It was suggested by the authors that the approach could potentially be generalized to other disease states and immunological phenotypes. The only immune exposure information available for the cohort was CMV serostatus. The study listed 164 TCR beta chains as associated with cytomegalovirus. An earlier analysis of approximately 570 of the donors showed that most TCR beta V segments appeared in productive rearrangements either about 90% or about 30% of the time, which broadly matched IMGT annotations. In vitro tests confirmed that three of the cytomegalovirus-associated TCR beta chains recognize cytomegalovirus antigens. A group of highly shared sequence variants was considered likely to be a technical artifact of the sequencing pipeline. According to a later analysis, most CMV-associated TCR beta chains appeared to be HLA-restricted, and the HLA associations seemed to be driven largely by CMV exposure. In a later analysis, TCR association rates were found to vary across HLA loci, with the most associated TCRs seen for DRB1 alleles and the fewest for HLA-C alleles. At a false discovery rate of 0.05, a later analysis linked 16,000 or so TCR beta sequences to specific HLA alleles. Correlated functional status among segregating V segments might be attributable to linkage disequilibrium, but an unknown experimental factor could not be ruled out. In this cohort, only TCR beta chains were sequenced, and detectable features were limited by the absence of alpha or paired-chain data. A further reported finding was that TCR beta sequences accurately predicted the HLA-A and HLA-B alleles for most subjects in the first cohort. Because counts were too low, 15 to 20 rarely observed V segments, including chromosome 9 orphons, were left out of the earlier analysis of over 550 of the donors. In both the original and validation cohorts, the classifier was reported to diagnose cytomegalovirus status with high specificity and sensitivity. Most TCR sequences were seen in very few donors, while some public TCRs were found in many individuals. In a later genetic analysis, fewer N-insertions in productive TCRs were reported among donors in an Asian-associated ancestry cluster than the roughly 710-donor mean. V-gene and J-gene trimming of TCR beta chains was associated with a missense DCLRE1C variant in a later genetic analysis, and the association was replicated in an independent cohort. In a later analysis, HLA-associated TCR beta chains were found to be more clonally expanded and to have lower generation probabilities than equally common non-associated chains. Because HLA typing was missing for some donors at each locus, association tests included only the typed subset. Sequencing depth was assumed to be roughly uniform across donors in the presence/absence analyses, though that assumption may not hold. When HLA alleles, especially DR and DQ, strongly co-occurred, attributing TCR associations to individual alleles was difficult. Some IMGT-functional V segments, including TRBV6-2 and TRBV6-3, could not be told apart with the 87-base-pair reads, so those segments were excluded. Several of the top co-occurrence clusters appeared to be linked to parvovirus B19, influenza, CMV and Epstein-Barr virus, according to a later analysis.

The cohort was made up of around 720 healthy bone marrow donors. All cohort members were sampled while nominally healthy, although unrecorded immune exposures were likely present. The donor was CMV seropositive and belonged to the group of more than 250 seropositive cohort members. A peripheral blood sample was collected from each donor, and TCR beta sequencing was performed on peripheral blood mononuclear cells. The Qiagen DNeasy Blood Extraction Kit was used to extract genomic DNA from the blood cell samples. This receptor was taken from a man aged 18 to 30 in good health and CMV-seropositive. The rearrangement combines TRBV5-1 with TRBJ2-1; TRBD1 might be the D gene, on 6 matching bases. Sequencing was done on a sample of PBMCs. The nucleotides read TGCGCCAGCAGCTTAACAGGGAATGAGCAGTTCTTC. It translates as CASSLTGNEQFF.